This T cell receptor (beta chain) was observed in a study of T cells in Graves' hyperthyroidism and ophthalmopathy. The CDR3 regions of TCR beta were amplified from RNA transcripts. HTBI primers were employed in a first-round RT-PCR of the TCR CDR3. Each CDR3 protein is one row after TCRdb ran MiXCR on the multiplex PCR reads. This table has some 560,000 distinct CDR3 sequences, around a sixth appearing once. The origin of this receptor is a woman younger than 45 with Graves' hyperthyroidism. Sequenced input: blood.

CDR3 sequence: CASSLMTGTSGKGATDTQYF. CDR3 sequence (DNA): TGTGCCAGCAGTTTAATGACCGGGACTAGCGGGAAAGGGGCCACAGATACGCAGTATTTT. This chain uses TRBV28 with TRBJ2-3; 13 bases align to TRBD2. V shed 2 bases, J shed 2 bases, and the junction held 13 bases outside the gene matches. The germline V gene encodes CDR1 MDHEN and CDR2 SYDVKM. The CDR3 extends over 20 amino acids.